The clone carrying this TCR beta chain was found a few times. The sample originates from a study of spatial heterogeneity in lung cancer. Across the whole study: Raw-read counts averaged over ten per unique TCR and UMI combination.

TCR cDNA molecules each carried a unique molecular identifier. TCRdb reprocessed the 5' RACE reads via MiXCR and lists one record per CDR3 protein. The table records about 61,000 distinct CDR3 sequences, roughly 6.4% of them present only once. Time point reported: sample taken at primary tumor resection. Unsorted tumor, nontumor lung tissue or cryopreserved PBMC supplied the whole RNA. The specimen was PBMCs, collected at surgery. The TCR was taken from a female donor with early-stage non-small cell lung cancer.

CDR3 bases: TGCGCCAGCAGCAAAGGACTAGCGGGGGGCTGGACAGATACGCAGTATTTT. Translating gives CASSKGLAGGWTDTQYF. This rearrangement joins TRBV5-1 to TRBJ2-3; 14 bases are shared with TRBD2. CDR1 is SGHRS, CDR2 YFSETQ, per germline. The V segment lost 4 bases and the J segment 3 bases; nucleotides outside the gene matches: 7. This CDR3 has 17 residues.